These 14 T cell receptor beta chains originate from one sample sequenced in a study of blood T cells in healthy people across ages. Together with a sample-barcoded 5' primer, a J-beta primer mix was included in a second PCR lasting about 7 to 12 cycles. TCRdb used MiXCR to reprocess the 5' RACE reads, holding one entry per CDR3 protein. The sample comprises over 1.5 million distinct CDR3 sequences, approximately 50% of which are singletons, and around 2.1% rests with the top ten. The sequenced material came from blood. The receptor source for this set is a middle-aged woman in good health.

The CDR3 here is CASSSSWDRRYEQYF. Here the CDR3 DNA reads TGTGCCAGCAGCTCCTCCTGGGACAGGCGCTACGAGCAGTACTTC. The rearrangement uses TRBV7-2 and TRBJ2-7; 8 bases are a match to TRBD1. This CDR3 is 15 amino acids long. From germline, CDR1 is SGHTA and CDR2 FQGNSA. V gave up 4 bases and J gave up 3 bases; unmatched junction bases: 8.

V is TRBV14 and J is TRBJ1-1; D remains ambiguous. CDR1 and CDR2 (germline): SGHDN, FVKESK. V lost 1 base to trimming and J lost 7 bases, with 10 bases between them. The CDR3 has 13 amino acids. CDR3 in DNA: TGTGCCAGCAGCCAAGCTACAAAGGGTGAAGCTTTCTTT. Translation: CASSQATKGEAFF.

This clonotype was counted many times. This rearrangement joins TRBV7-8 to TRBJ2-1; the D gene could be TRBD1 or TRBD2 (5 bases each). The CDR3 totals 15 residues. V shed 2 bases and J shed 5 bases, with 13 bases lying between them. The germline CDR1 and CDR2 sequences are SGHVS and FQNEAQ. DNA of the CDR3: TGTGCCAGCAGCTTAAGTCGGGGCTGGAACAATGAGCAGTTCTTC. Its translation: CASSLSRGWNNEQFF. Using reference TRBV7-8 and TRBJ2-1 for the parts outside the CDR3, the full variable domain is GAGVSQSPRYKVAKRGQDVALRCDPISGHVSLFWYQQALGQGPEFLTYFQNEAQLDKSGLPSDRFFAERPEGSVSTLKIQRTQQEDSAVYLCASSLSRGWNNEQFFGPGTRLTVL.

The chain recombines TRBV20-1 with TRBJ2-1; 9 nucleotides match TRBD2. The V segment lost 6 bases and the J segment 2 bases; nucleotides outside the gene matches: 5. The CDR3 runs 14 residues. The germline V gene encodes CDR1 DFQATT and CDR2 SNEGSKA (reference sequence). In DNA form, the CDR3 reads TGCAGTGCAGTAGCGGGGGTAACCTACAATGAGCAGTTCTTC. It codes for CSAVAGVTYNEQFF.

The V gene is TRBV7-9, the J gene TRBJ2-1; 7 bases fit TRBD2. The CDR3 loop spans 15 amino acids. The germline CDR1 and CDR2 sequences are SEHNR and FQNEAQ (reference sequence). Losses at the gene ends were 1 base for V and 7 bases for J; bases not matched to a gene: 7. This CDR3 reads CASSLGSGDGNEQFF. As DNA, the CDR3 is TGTGCCAGCAGCTTAGGAAGCGGGGATGGGAATGAGCAGTTCTTC.

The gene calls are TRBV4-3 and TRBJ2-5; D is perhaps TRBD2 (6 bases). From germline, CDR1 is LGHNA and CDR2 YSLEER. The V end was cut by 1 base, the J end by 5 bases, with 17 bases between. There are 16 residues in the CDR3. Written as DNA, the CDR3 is TGCGCCAGCAGCCAAGGACTAGGCGTCACGGTGGAGACCCAGTACTTC. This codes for CASSQGLGVTVETQYF.

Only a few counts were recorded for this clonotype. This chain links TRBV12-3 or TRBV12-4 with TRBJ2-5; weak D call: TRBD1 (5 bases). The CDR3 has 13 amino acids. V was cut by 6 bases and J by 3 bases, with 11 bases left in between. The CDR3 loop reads CASSSRVEETQYF. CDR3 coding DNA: TGTGCCAGCAGCTCCAGGGTTGAAGAGACCCAGTACTTC.

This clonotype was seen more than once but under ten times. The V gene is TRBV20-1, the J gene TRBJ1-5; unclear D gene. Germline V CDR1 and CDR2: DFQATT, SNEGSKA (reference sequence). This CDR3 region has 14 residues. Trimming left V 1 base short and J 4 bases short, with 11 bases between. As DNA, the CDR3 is TGCAGTGCTAGAGTCTCGGGTTGGAATCAGCCCCAGCATTTT. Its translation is CSARVSGWNQPQHF.

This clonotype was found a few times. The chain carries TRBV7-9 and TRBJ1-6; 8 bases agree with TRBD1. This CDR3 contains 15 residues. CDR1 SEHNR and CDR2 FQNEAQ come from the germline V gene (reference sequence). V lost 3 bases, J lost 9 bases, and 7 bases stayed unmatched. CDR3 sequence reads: CASSLEGQVSSPLHF. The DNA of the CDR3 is TGTGCCAGCAGCTTGGAGGGACAGGTTTCTTCACCCCTCCACTTT.

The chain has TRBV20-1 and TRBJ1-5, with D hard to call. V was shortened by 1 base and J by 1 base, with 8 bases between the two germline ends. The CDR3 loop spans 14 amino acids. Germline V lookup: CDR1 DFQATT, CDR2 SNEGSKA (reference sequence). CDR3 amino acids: CSARVGVSNQPQHF. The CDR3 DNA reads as TGCAGTGCTAGAGTGGGTGTGAGCAATCAGCCCCAGCATTTT.

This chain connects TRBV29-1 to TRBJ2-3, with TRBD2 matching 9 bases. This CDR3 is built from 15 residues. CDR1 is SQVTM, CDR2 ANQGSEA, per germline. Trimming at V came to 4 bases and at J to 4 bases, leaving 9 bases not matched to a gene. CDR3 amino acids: CSVGSLAGYADTQYF. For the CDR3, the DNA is TGCAGCGTTGGATCGCTAGCGGGGTATGCAGATACGCAGTATTTT.

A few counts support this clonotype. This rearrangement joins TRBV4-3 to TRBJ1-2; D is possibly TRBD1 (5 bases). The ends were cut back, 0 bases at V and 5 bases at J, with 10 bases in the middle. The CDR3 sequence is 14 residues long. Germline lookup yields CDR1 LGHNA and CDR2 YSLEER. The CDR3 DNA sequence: TGCGCCAGCAGCCAAGATTGGGGGGAGTATGGCTACACCTTC. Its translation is CASSQDWGEYGYTF.

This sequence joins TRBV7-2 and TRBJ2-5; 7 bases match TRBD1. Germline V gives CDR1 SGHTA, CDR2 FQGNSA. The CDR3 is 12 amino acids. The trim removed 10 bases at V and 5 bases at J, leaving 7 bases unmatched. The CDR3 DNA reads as TGTGCCACCGAGATGGGACAGGAGACCCAGTACTTC. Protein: CATEMGQETQYF.

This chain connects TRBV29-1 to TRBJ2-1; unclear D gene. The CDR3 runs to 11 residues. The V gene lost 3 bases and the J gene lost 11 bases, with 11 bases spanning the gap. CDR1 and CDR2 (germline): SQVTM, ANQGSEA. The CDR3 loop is CSVEPLSQQFF. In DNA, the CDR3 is TGCAGCGTTGAGCCCCTCTCCCAGCAGTTCTTC.